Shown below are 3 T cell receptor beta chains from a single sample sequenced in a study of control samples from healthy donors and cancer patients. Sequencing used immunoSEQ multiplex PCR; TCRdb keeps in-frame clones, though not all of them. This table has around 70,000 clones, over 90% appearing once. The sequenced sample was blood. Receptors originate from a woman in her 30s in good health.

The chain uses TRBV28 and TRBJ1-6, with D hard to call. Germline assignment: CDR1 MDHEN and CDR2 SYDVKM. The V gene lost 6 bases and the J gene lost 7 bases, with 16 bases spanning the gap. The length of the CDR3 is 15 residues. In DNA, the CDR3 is TGTGCCAGCAGACCAAGGGAGGTAAAGAATTCACCCCTCCACTTT. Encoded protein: CASRPREVKNSPLHF.

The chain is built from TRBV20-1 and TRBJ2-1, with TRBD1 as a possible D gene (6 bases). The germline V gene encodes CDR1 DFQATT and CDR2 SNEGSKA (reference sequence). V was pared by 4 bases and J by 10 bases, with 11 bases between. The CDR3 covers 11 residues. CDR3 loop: CSANPQGEQFF. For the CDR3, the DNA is TGCAGTGCTAACCCTCAGGGGGAGCAGTTCTTC.

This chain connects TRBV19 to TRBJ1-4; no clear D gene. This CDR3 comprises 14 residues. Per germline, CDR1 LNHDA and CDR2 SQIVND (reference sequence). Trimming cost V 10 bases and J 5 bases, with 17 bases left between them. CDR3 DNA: TGTGCCACTTCCCGCCAGGTCGTAAATGAAAAACTGTTTTTT. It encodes CATSRQVVNEKLFF.